This TCR beta chain was documented in a study of blood T cell repertoires in COVID-19. The count of this clone is one. The germline V and J ends were trimmed by 2 bases and 3 bases, with 16 bases remaining between them. This CDR3 contains 16 residues. CDR1 KGHSH and CDR2 LQKENI come from the germline V gene. The repertoire was sequenced with immunoSEQ multiplex PCR; TCRdb's copy has only in-frame clones and lacks some. The table includes under 250,000 clones, around 86% detected once. Material: peripheral blood. The V gene is TRBV18, the J gene TRBJ1-1; D unresolved. The clonotype comes from a man aged 45 to 65 with COVID-19, enrolled during active disease. For the CDR3, the DNA is TGTGCCAGCTCACCAAACTACCAGAGCACCGACACTGAAGCTTTCTTT. As protein: CASSPNYQSTDTEAFF. The full variable domain, its missing parts supplied by reference TRBV18 and TRBJ1-1, is NAGVMQNPRHLVRRRGQEARLRCSPMKGHSHVYWYRQLPEEGLKFMVYLQKENIIDESGMPKERFSAEFPKEGPSILRIQQVVRGDSAAYFCASSPNYQSTDTEAFFGQGTRLTVV.